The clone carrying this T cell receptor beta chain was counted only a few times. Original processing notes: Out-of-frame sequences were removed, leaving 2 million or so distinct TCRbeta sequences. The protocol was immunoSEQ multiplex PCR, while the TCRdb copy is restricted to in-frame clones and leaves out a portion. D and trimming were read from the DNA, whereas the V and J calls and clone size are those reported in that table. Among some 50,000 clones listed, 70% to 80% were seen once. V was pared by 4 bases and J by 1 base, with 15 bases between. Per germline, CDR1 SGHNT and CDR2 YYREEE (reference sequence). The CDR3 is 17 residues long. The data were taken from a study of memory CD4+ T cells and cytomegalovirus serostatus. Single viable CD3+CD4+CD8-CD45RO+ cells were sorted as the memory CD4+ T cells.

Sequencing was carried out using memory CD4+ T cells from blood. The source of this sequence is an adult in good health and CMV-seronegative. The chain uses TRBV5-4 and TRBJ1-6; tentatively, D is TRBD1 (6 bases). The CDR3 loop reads CASSPGQSGSYNSPLHF. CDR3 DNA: TGTGCCAGCAGCCCTGGACAGAGTGGATCCTATAATTCACCCCTCCACTTT.